This T cell receptor (beta chain) is from a study of blood T cell repertoires in COVID-19. About the study: Sites in the United States, Italy and Spain provided acute and convalescent COVID-19 samples.

Under the authors' procedure: Quantification of nucleated cells was approximated via reference gene primer amplification. Libraries were prepared by immunoSEQ multiplex PCR; TCRdb keeps only in-frame clonotypes and omits some of them. V, J and clone size reflect that table, while D and trimming were determined from the DNA. The repertoire includes approximately 140,000 clones, around 89% of them detected once, and around an eighth sits in the top ten. The CDR3 covers 13 residues. The V gene lost 5 bases and the J gene lost 5 bases, with 12 bases spanning the gap. Germline lookup yields CDR1 SGHTA and CDR2 FQGNSA. Enrollment of patients from Seattle took place during active infection, with longitudinal follow-up.

Sequencing used peripheral blood. This sequence originates from a man younger than 35 with COVID-19, enrolled during active disease. V and J are TRBV7-2 and TRBJ2-5, with D possibly TRBD2 on 5 matching bases. The CDR3 DNA reads as TGTGCCAGCAGCCTCCGGGGAGCCGAGACCCAGTACTTC. Its protein product is CASSLRGAETQYF.